A single sample is the source of the 9 T cell receptor beta chains below, sequenced in a study of shared clonotypes between healthy human individuals. Libraries were prepared by immunoSEQ multiplex PCR; TCRdb keeps only in-frame clonotypes and omits some of them. The sample consists of under 1,100,000 clones, 65% to 75% of them appearing once. The sequencing sample was made of memory CD4+ T cells sorted from blood. Subset in this sample: CD45RA-negative fraction. The receptors stem from a man aged 18-30 years in good health.

This clone was recorded at least ten times. The chain joins TRBV16 to TRBJ1-1, with D possibly being TRBD1 (6 bases). Germline V gene data show CDR1 as KGHSY and CDR2 as FQNENV. The CDR3 extends over 14 amino acids. The V gene lost 3 bases and the J gene lost 5 bases, with 13 bases spanning the gap. The CDR3 protein is CASSHQGYGTEAFF. CDR3 sequence (DNA): TGTGCCAGCAGCCATCAGGGGTATGGTACTGAAGCTTTCTTT.

The chain joins TRBV5-4 to TRBJ1-4; D ambiguous. This CDR3 is built from 14 residues. Germline V CDR1 and CDR2: SGHNT, YYREEE (reference sequence). V lost 8 bases, J lost 8 bases, and 19 bases lay in between. The CDR3 DNA sequence: TGTGCCAGTAGCCCGGACTTGGCGGGGGAAAAACTGTTTTTT. Its translation: CASSPDLAGEKLFF.

This chain joins TRBV2 and TRBJ2-5; D gene uncertain. The germline V gene encodes CDR1 SNHLY and CDR2 FYNNEI. V dropped 4 bases and J dropped 2 bases, with 8 bases sitting between them. The CDR3 loop spans 13 amino acids. The CDR3 sequence: CASSVLRQETQYF. DNA for the CDR3: TGTGCCAGCAGTGTTCTCAGACAAGAGACCCAGTACTTC.

The J gene is TRBJ1-6, the V gene TRBV5-4; the D is unclear. The V gene's germline CDR1 is SGHNT and CDR2 YYREEE (reference sequence). V was cut by 0 bases and J by 12 bases, with 16 bases left in between. This CDR3 has 15 amino acids. CDR3 in DNA: TGTGCCAGCAGCTTGGGACCGGGCCCCGAACTACCCCTCCACTTT. Translating it yields CASSLGPGPELPLHF. Drawing the rest from reference TRBV5-4 and TRBJ1-6, the complete variable domain is ETGVTQSPTHLIKTRGQQVTLRCSSQSGHNTVSWYQQALGQGPQFIFQYYREEENGRGNFPPRFSGLQFPNYSSELNVNALELDDSALYLCASSLGPGPELPLHFGNGTRLTVT.

J is TRBJ1-1 and V is TRBV6-5; D unclear. V was cut by 6 bases and J by 5 bases, with 7 bases left in between. From germline, CDR1 is MNHEY and CDR2 SVGAGI. The CDR3 totals 11 residues. CDR3 in amino acids: CASRLETEAFF. For the CDR3, the DNA is TGTGCCAGCAGACTGGAGACTGAAGCTTTCTTT.

The sample holds one count of this clone. The chain employs TRBV6-1 and TRBJ1-4, with D unclear. Looked up from germline, CDR1 is MNHNS and CDR2 is SASEGT. CDR3 length equals 11 residues. Trimming stripped 2 bases from V and 8 bases from J, with 3 bases between. CDR3 DNA sequence: TGTGCCAGCAGTGAAAGGGAAAAACTGTTTTTT. As protein: CASSEREKLFF.

This chain connects TRBV13 to TRBJ1-3; a possible D gene is TRBD1 (6 bases). The CDR3 contains 18 residues. Germline V lookup: CDR1 PRHDT, CDR2 FYEKMQ (reference sequence). The V and J ends lost 5 bases and 0 bases respectively, with 20 bases between them. The CDR3 is CASSQARTAWGSGNTIYF. In nucleotides, the CDR3 is TGTGCCAGCAGCCAGGCTCGGACAGCTTGGGGCTCTGGAAACACCATATATTTT. Variable domain in full (rest from reference TRBV13 and TRBJ1-3): AAGVIQSPRHLIKEKRETATLKCYPIPRHDTVYWYQQGPGQDPQFLISFYEKMQSDKGSIPDRFSAQQFSDYHSELNMSSLELGDSALYFCASSQARTAWGSGNTIYFGEGSWLTVV.

The genes are TRBV11-2 and TRBJ1-1; D is uncertain. CDR1 SGHAT and CDR2 FQNNGV come from the germline V gene. The CDR3 totals 15 residues. With 5 bases removed from V and 2 bases from J, the gap between germline ends came to 15 bases. The CDR3 spells CASSPTLRGNTEAFF. CDR3 bases: TGTGCCAGCAGCCCAACCCTACGCGGCAACACTGAAGCTTTCTTT.

J is TRBJ1-2 and V is TRBV7-2; TRBD1 might be the D (5 bases). Trimming shortened V by 5 bases and J by 6 bases, and 10 bases separated the two germline ends. This CDR3 is built from 12 residues. Per germline, CDR1 SGHTA and CDR2 FQGNSA. CDR3 DNA sequence: TGTGCCAGCAGCAAGACAGAGAATGGCTACACCTTC. Its protein is CASSKTENGYTF. Supplemented by reference TRBV7-2 and TRBJ1-2, the full variable domain reads GAGVSQSPSNKVTEKGKDVELRCDPISGHTALYWYRQSLGQGLEFLIYFQGNSAPDKSGLPSDRFSAERTGGSVSTLTIQRTQQEDSAVYLCASSKTENGYTFGSGTRLTVV.